This T cell receptor beta chain was documented in a study of T cell responses to AZD1222 COVID-19 vaccine. Study results and limitations: It should be noted that donors were predominantly white British and more often female, and clonal diversity was possibly underestimated. Dominant CD4 TCR responses targeted spike regions 160-218 and 743-854.

Of note for this clone: No antigen is known for it.

With 7 bases clipped from V and 6 bases from J, the junction kept 17 bases outside the gene matches. The CDR3 sequence is 17 residues long. Germline V lookup: CDR1 SGHDN, CDR2 FVKESK. The data were produced by immunoSEQ multiplex PCR, yet TCRdb's version contains in-frame clones alone and is incomplete. The top ten clones hold approximately 5% of a sample with about 86,000 clones, approximately 89% of them seen once. The receptor comes from an adult who received the AZD1222 COVID-19 vaccine. The J gene is TRBJ1-2, the V gene TRBV14, with 10 bases matching TRBD1. The sequences come from peripheral blood, collected 28 days after the second AZD1222 dose. The CDR3 region has the DNA TGTGCCAGCAACTCATCGGGGCGGGACAGGGGAAACAATGGCTACACCTTC. It translates to CASNSSGRDRGNNGYTF.